The 25 T cell receptor beta chains below come from one sample, sequenced in a study of cytomegalovirus exposure and HLA in healthy donors. Using immunoSEQ multiplex PCR, the repertoire was profiled, and TCRdb retains in-frame clones only, with some absent. Among tens of thousands of clones listed, 94% were seen once. The sequenced material came from PBMCs. These receptors came from a woman between 18 and 29 years old in good health and CMV-seropositive.

The chain recombines TRBV27 with TRBJ2-3; D is ambiguous. Deletions cut 7 bases from V and 2 bases from J, with 10 bases between. Looked up from germline, CDR1 is MNHEY and CDR2 is SMNVEV (reference sequence). The CDR3 totals 13 residues. The CDR3 DNA reads TGTGCCAGCACCGGTAGAAACACAGATACGCAGTATTTT. As protein: CASTGRNTDTQYF.

The V call is TRBV7-9, the J call TRBJ2-5; D may be TRBD2 (5 bases). The germline V gene encodes CDR1 SEHNR and CDR2 FQNEAQ (reference sequence). Trimming removed 6 bases at V and 3 bases at J, with 14 bases between. The CDR3 extends over 14 amino acids. The CDR3: CASRDGISEETQYF. As DNA, the CDR3 is TGTGCCAGCAGAGACGGGATTTCAGAAGAGACCCAGTACTTC. The full variable domain, its missing parts supplied by reference TRBV7-9 and TRBJ2-5, is DTGVSQNPRHKITKRGQNVTFRCDPISEHNRLYWYRQTLGQGPEFLTYFQNEAQLEKSRLLSDRFSAERPKGSFSTLEIQRTEQGDSAMYLCASRDGISEETQYFGPGTRLLVL.

The rearrangement uses TRBV6-1 and TRBJ1-6, with 11 bases fitting TRBD1. Germline trimming cut 1 base from V and 2 bases from J; bases unmatched to any gene: 4. Per germline, CDR1 MNHNS and CDR2 SASEGT. The length of the CDR3 is 18 residues. The CDR3 coding sequence is TGTGCCAGCAGTGAAGATTGGACAGGGGGCCCCTATAATTCACCCCTCCACTTT. This translates into CASSEDWTGGPYNSPLHF.

J is TRBJ1-1 and V is TRBV9; 7 bases are a match to TRBD1. There are 17 residues in the CDR3. Germline values: CDR1 SGDLS, CDR2 YYNGEE. The trim removed 1 base at V and 0 bases at J, leaving 9 bases unmatched. CDR3 coding DNA: TGTGCCAGCAGCGTACAGGACAGGACATATATGAACACTGAAGCTTTCTTT. As protein: CASSVQDRTYMNTEAFF.

CDR3 coding DNA: TGTGCCAGCACCGCCCGGCGGGAGATCGGGGAGCTGTTTTTT. Translation gives CASTARREIGELFF. The J gene is TRBJ2-2, the V gene TRBV2, with 7 bases identical to TRBD2. This CDR3 has 14 residues. The germline CDR1 and CDR2 sequences are SNHLY and FYNNEI. The V segment lost 7 bases and the J segment 7 bases; nucleotides outside the gene matches: 9.

The rearrangement links TRBV28 to TRBJ1-5; the match to TRBD1 covers 10 bases. This CDR3 has 17 amino acids. Germline values: CDR1 MDHEN, CDR2 SYDVKM. V lost 4 bases, J lost 0 bases, and 6 bases stayed unmatched. DNA of the CDR3: TGTGCCAGCAGTTCCGCGGACAGGGGGTATAGCAATCAGCCCCAGCATTTT. Translating it yields CASSSADRGYSNQPQHF.

The rearrangement links TRBV21-1 to TRBJ2-1; the tabulated D call, TRBD2, remains unverified against the DNA. TRBV21-1 is an annotated pseudogene. The CDR3 length is 17 residues. This CDR3 is CASSKELAGGSYNEQFF. DNA of the CDR3: TGTGCCAGCAGCAAAGAACTAGCGGGAGGCTCCTACAATGAGCAGTTCTTC.

The chain has TRBV25-1 and TRBJ2-2; weak D call: TRBD2 (7 bases). The ends were cut back, 1 base at V and 6 bases at J, with 12 bases in the middle. The CDR3 spans 15 residues. Germline CDR1 MGHDK, CDR2 SYGVNS. The CDR3: CASSESGGAPGELFF. The CDR3 DNA reads TGTGCCAGCAGTGAATCGGGGGGCGCCCCCGGGGAGCTGTTTTTT.

This sequence joins TRBV7-9 and TRBJ1-1; TRBD1 matches 7 bases. Germline V gene sequence: CDR1 SEHNR, CDR2 FQNEAQ (reference sequence). The V and J ends lost 8 bases and 8 bases, in that order; junction bases with no gene match: 8. The length of the CDR3 is 12 residues. The CDR3 nucleotides are TGTGCCAGCGCCAGAACCAGGGGGGAAGCTTTCTTT. It specifies CASARTRGEAFF.

The rearrangement uses TRBV18 and TRBJ1-5, with D possibly TRBD1 on 5 matching bases. This CDR3 comprises 15 residues. Germline lookup yields CDR1 KGHSH and CDR2 LQKENI. The V gene lost 4 bases and the J gene lost 2 bases, with 12 bases spanning the gap. The CDR3 spells CASSLIRDRNQPQHF. CDR3 coding DNA: TGTGCCAGCTCACTCATCAGGGATCGCAATCAGCCCCAGCATTTT.

This chain joins TRBV10-1 and TRBJ1-6; a possible D gene is TRBD1 (6 bases). The CDR3 has 13 amino acids. V was shortened by 5 bases and J by 7 bases, with 9 bases between the two germline ends. Looked up from germline, CDR1 is WNHNN and CDR2 is SYGVQD (reference sequence). The CDR3 region is CASSYQGNSPLHF. The CDR3 region has the DNA TGCGCCAGCAGTTATCAGGGGAATTCACCCCTCCACTTT.

The V gene is TRBV9, the J gene TRBJ2-3; 9 bases line up with TRBD2. The CDR3 has 19 amino acids. The germline V gene encodes CDR1 SGDLS and CDR2 YYNGEE. Trimming cost V 0 bases and J 2 bases; bases outside gene matches: 13. CDR3 region: CASSVDAGGLRRATDTQYF. Written as DNA, the CDR3 is TGTGCCAGCAGCGTAGACGCGGGGGGGCTTAGAAGGGCCACAGATACGCAGTATTTT.

This clone was detected only a few times. The chain combines TRBV5-1 with TRBJ1-1; tentative D call: TRBD1 (5 bases). Trimming took off 6 bases at V and 0 bases at J, with 9 bases between the two ends. The length of the CDR3 is 13 residues. CDR1 and CDR2 (germline): SGHRS, YFSETQ. CDR3 sequence reads: CASTQGLNTEAFF. CDR3 DNA: TGCGCCAGCACCCAGGGTCTGAACACTGAAGCTTTCTTT. The whole variable domain, remainder taken from reference TRBV5-1 and TRBJ1-1, is KAGVTQTPRYLIKTRGQQVTLSCSPISGHRSVSWYQQTPGQGLQFLFEYFSETQRNKGNFPGRFSGRQFSNSRSEMNVSTLELGDSALYLCASTQGLNTEAFFGQGTRLTVV.

The chain links TRBV19 to TRBJ2-5, with 7 bases that match TRBD1. Germline loops: CDR1 LNHDA, CDR2 SQIVND (reference sequence). The CDR3 has 15 residues. V gave up 5 bases and J gave up 4 bases; unmatched junction bases: 10. CDR3 loop: CASSPQTGVRETQYF. Here the CDR3 DNA reads TGTGCCAGTAGTCCCCAAACAGGGGTGAGAGAGACCCAGTACTTC.

The J gene is TRBJ1-2, the V gene TRBV9; TRBD1 matches 8 bases. Trimming at V came to 4 bases and at J to 4 bases, leaving 6 bases not matched to a gene. Germline CDR1 is SGDLS and CDR2 is YYNGEE. This CDR3 has 14 amino acids. CDR3 loop: CASSPFDRGYGYTF. The CDR3, as DNA: TGTGCCAGCAGCCCCTTCGACAGGGGCTATGGCTACACCTTC.

This rearrangement joins TRBV15 to TRBJ1-2, with D tentatively TRBD1 (6 bases). V shed 0 bases and J shed 4 bases, with 15 bases lying between them. CDR1 and CDR2 (germline): LNHNV, YYDKDF (reference sequence). The CDR3 loop spans 16 amino acids. The CDR3: CATSRDAFGTIYGYTF. In DNA, the CDR3 is TGTGCCACCAGCAGAGACGCCTTTGGGACAATCTATGGCTACACCTTC.

The chain carries TRBV7-2 and TRBJ1-2, with D perhaps matching TRBD1 (6 bases). The CDR3 is made up of 13 amino acids. CDR1 and CDR2 (germline): SGHTA, FQGNSA. The germline V and J ends were trimmed by 3 bases and 2 bases, with 7 bases remaining between them. The CDR3 DNA reads as TGTGCCAGCAGCTTTCAGGGGAACTATGGCTACACCTTC. Translating it yields CASSFQGNYGYTF.

This rearrangement joins TRBV6-5 to TRBJ2-2, with TRBD2 as a possible D gene (5 bases). The CDR3 is made up of 13 amino acids. Trimming cost V 6 bases and J 7 bases, with 12 bases left between them. Germline loops: CDR1 MNHEY, CDR2 SVGAGI. CDR3 in DNA: TGTGCCAGCAGAATGACTGAGGGCGGGGAGCTGTTTTTT. Amino acids: CASRMTEGGELFF.

This clone was recorded once. The V gene is TRBV7-2, the J gene TRBJ2-1; D possibly corresponds to TRBD1 (6 bases). With 5 bases removed from V and 8 bases from J, the gap between germline ends came to 19 bases. The germline CDR1 and CDR2 sequences are SGHTA and FQGNSA. The CDR3 runs to 15 residues. CDR3 sequence reads: CASSVKNRDRDEQFF. CDR3 DNA: TGTGCCAGCAGCGTCAAAAACAGGGATCGCGATGAGCAGTTCTTC.

The rearrangement links TRBV2 to TRBJ1-1; possibly TRBD1 for D (6 bases). Germline CDR1 and CDR2: SNHLY and FYNNEI. The CDR3 totals 16 residues. Trimming stripped 4 bases from V and 0 bases from J, with 15 bases between. DNA for the CDR3: TGTGCCAGCAGTGGGGGGGGCGGTTACATGAACACTGAAGCTTTCTTT. It translates to CASSGGGGYMNTEAFF.

The J gene is TRBJ2-5, the V gene TRBV7-8; TRBD1 aligns across 9 bases. Per the germline V gene, CDR1 is SGHVS and CDR2 is FQNEAQ. Trimming at V came to 0 bases and at J to 5 bases, leaving 7 bases not matched to a gene. The CDR3 sequence is 16 residues long. The CDR3 loop reads CASSLALGQGWETQYF. DNA for the CDR3: TGTGCCAGCAGCTTAGCGTTGGGACAGGGCTGGGAGACCCAGTACTTC.

V gene TRBV6-1 combines with J gene TRBJ1-1; D might be TRBD1 (5 bases). Trimming removed 7 bases from V and 6 bases from J, with 15 bases in between. The CDR3 spans 13 residues. CDR1 and CDR2 (germline): MNHNS, SASEGT. CDR3: CASKSRGEPEAFF. The CDR3 nucleotides are TGTGCCAGCAAGAGTCGGGGGGAACCTGAAGCTTTCTTT.

The chain has TRBV21-1 and TRBJ2-3; the table's D call of TRBD1 was not tested on the DNA. TRBV21-1 is a pseudogene segment. The CDR3 runs to 10 residues. This chain's CDR3 is CASSHINTLF. CDR3 nucleotide sequence: TGTGCCAGCAGCCATATCAACACCCTTTTT.

The chain carries TRBV10-3 and TRBJ2-4, with 8 bases lining up with TRBD1. Germline loops: CDR1 ENHRY, CDR2 SYGVKD. V shed 8 bases and J 1 base; nucleotides not matched to a gene: 10. CDR3 length: 16 amino acids. In DNA, the CDR3 is TGTGCCATCGCCAATAACCGGGACAGGGCCAAAAACATTCAGTACTTC. Protein sequence: CAIANNRDRAKNIQYF.

V gene TRBV28 combines with J gene TRBJ1-6, with D possibly being TRBD1 (6 bases). The V and J ends lost 5 bases and 6 bases respectively, with 14 bases between them. CDR3 length: 15 residues. Germline CDR1 reads MDHEN; CDR2 reads SYDVKM. The CDR3 DNA is TGTGCCAGCAGTGGGGACTACAGGGCTAATTCACCCCTCCACTTT. Its translation is CASSGDYRANSPLHF.